A selection of T cell receptor beta chains follows, all from one sample in a study of human T cells and chemical hapten exposure. TCRdb redid the calling of the RACE reads with MiXCR, one entry per CDR3 protein. The sample includes approximately 370,000 distinct CDR3 sequences, approximately 5% of them seen just once. This material consisted of whole blood, taken in connection with sensitization to the hapten diphenylcyclopropenone (DPC). All receptors derive from a woman aged 18-30 years with alopecia areata. Some clones in this sample may be carry-over from other donors' samples. The CDR3 runs from the conserved cysteine through the conserved F or W. Fields, in order: CDR3 protein, CDR3 DNA, J gene, CDR3 length, D gene, clone size, V gene. D genes are given only for firm matches. Clone size, where shown, is once, few, many, or a class for clones that have expanded.

CDR3 protein: CASSQDLQDLYEQYF
CDR3 DNA: TGCGCCAGCAGCCAAGATCTACAGGACCTCTACGAGCAGTACTTC
J gene: TRBJ2-7
CDR3 length: 15
D gene: .
clone size: few
V gene: TRBV4-3

CDR3 protein: CASTSRPATDTQYF
CDR3 DNA: TGTGCCAGCACCTCAAGACCGGCCACAGATACGCAGTATTTT
J gene: TRBJ2-3
CDR3 length: 14
D gene: .
clone size: few
V gene: TRBV12-3/TRBV12-4

CDR3 protein: CASSLGAFNQPQHF
CDR3 DNA: TGTGCCAGCAGCTTGGGGGCCTTCAATCAGCCCCAGCATTTT
J gene: TRBJ1-5
CDR3 length: 14
D gene: .
clone size: few
V gene: TRBV6-2/TRBV6-3

CDR3 protein: CASDRLGSNQPQHF
CDR3 DNA: TGTGCCAGCGATAGGTTGGGTAGCAATCAGCCCCAGCATTTT
J gene: TRBJ1-5
CDR3 length: 14
D gene: .
clone size: .
V gene: TRBV21-1

CDR3 protein: CASSNRGSTEAFF
CDR3 DNA: TGTGCCAGCAGTAACAGGGGGAGTACTGAAGCTTTCTTT
J gene: TRBJ1-1
CDR3 length: 13
D gene: TRBD1
clone size: many
V gene: TRBV6-2/TRBV6-3

CDR3 protein: CSVGGGEETQYF
CDR3 DNA: TGCAGCGTTGGCGGAGGGGAAGAGACCCAGTACTTC
J gene: TRBJ2-5
CDR3 length: 12
D gene: .
clone size: few
V gene: TRBV29-1

CDR3 protein: CASSQDWTGNEQFF
CDR3 DNA: TGTGCCAGCAGCCAAGATTGGACAGGCAATGAGCAGTTCTTC
J gene: TRBJ2-1
CDR3 length: 14
D gene: TRBD1
clone size: few
V gene: TRBV4-2

CDR3 protein: CSASPAQGASQAQHF
CDR3 DNA: TGCAGTGCTAGCCCGGCACAGGGGGCCTCCCAAGCCCAGCATTTT
J gene: TRBJ1-5
CDR3 length: 15
D gene: TRBD1
clone size: few
V gene: TRBV20-1

CDR3 protein: CASSLWEINQPQHF
CDR3 DNA: TGTGCCAGCAGCTTATGGGAGATAAATCAGCCCCAGCATTTT
J gene: TRBJ1-5
CDR3 length: 14
D gene: .
clone size: many
V gene: TRBV5-5

CDR3 protein: CASSFPRESNTEAFF
CDR3 DNA: TGTGCCAGCAGTTTCCCCAGAGAGAGTAACACTGAAGCTTTCTTT
J gene: TRBJ1-1
CDR3 length: 15
D gene: .
clone size: many
V gene: TRBV5-7

CDR3 protein: CAISGTDNTGELFF
CDR3 DNA: TGTGCCATCAGTGGAACTGATAACACCGGGGAGCTGTTTTTT
J gene: TRBJ2-2
CDR3 length: 14
D gene: .
clone size: .
V gene: TRBV10-3

CDR3 protein: CASNRQARASVYF
CDR3 DNA: TGTGCCAGCAACAGACAGGCAAGGGCTAGTGTATACTTC
J gene: TRBJ2-7
CDR3 length: 13
D gene: .
clone size: few
V gene: TRBV6-4

CDR3 protein: CATSDLGGTGELFF
CDR3 DNA: TGTGCCACCAGTGATTTGGGGGGGACCGGGGAGCTGTTTTTT
J gene: TRBJ2-2
CDR3 length: 14
D gene: .
clone size: .
V gene: TRBV24-1

CDR3 protein: CASSQIRGGGDTEAFF
CDR3 DNA: TGTGCCAGCAGTCAGATCAGGGGCGGGGGAGACACTGAAGCTTTCTTT
J gene: TRBJ1-1
CDR3 length: 16
D gene: .
clone size: few
V gene: TRBV6-5

CDR3 protein: CASSYSPGDNYGYTF
CDR3 DNA: TGTGCCAGCAGTTACTCGCCAGGGGATAACTATGGCTACACCTTC
J gene: TRBJ1-2
CDR3 length: 15
D gene: .
clone size: few
V gene: TRBV6-2/TRBV6-3

CDR3 protein: CASNPPGTGNPEQFF
CDR3 DNA: TGTGCCAGCAACCCCCCCGGGACAGGGAATCCTGAGCAGTTCTTC
J gene: TRBJ2-1
CDR3 length: 15
D gene: TRBD1
clone size: .
V gene: TRBV6-6

CDR3 protein: CSAKIERPLTDTQYF
CDR3 DNA: TGCAGTGCTAAAATCGAACGACCTTTGACAGATACGCAGTATTTT
J gene: TRBJ2-3
CDR3 length: 15
D gene: .
clone size: many
V gene: TRBV20-1

CDR3 protein: CASSYSREPTEAFF
CDR3 DNA: TGTGCCAGCAGTTACTCAAGGGAACCCACTGAAGCTTTCTTT
J gene: TRBJ1-1
CDR3 length: 14
D gene: .
clone size: many
V gene: TRBV6-5

CDR3 protein: CASSLAYRDSKEGTQYF
CDR3 DNA: TGTGCCAGCAGCTTAGCTTACCGGGACAGCAAAGAGGGGACCCAGTACTTC
J gene: TRBJ2-5
CDR3 length: 17
D gene: TRBD1
clone size: many
V gene: TRBV7-6

CDR3 protein: CSARATGRGGARDTQYF
CDR3 DNA: TGCAGTGCTAGAGCGACGGGGCGCGGGGGGGCCAGAGATACGCAGTATTTT
J gene: TRBJ2-3
CDR3 length: 17
D gene: TRBD2
clone size: many
V gene: TRBV20-1

CDR3 protein: CATGTSGSTDTQYF
CDR3 DNA: TGTGCCACCGGGACTAGCGGAAGCACAGATACGCAGTATTTT
J gene: TRBJ2-3
CDR3 length: 14
D gene: TRBD2
clone size: few
V gene: TRBV28

CDR3 protein: CASSVVELAGEQYF
CDR3 DNA: TGTGCCAGCAGCGTAGTCGAGCTAGCGGGCGAGCAGTACTTC
J gene: TRBJ2-7
CDR3 length: 14
D gene: TRBD2
clone size: few
V gene: TRBV9

CDR3 protein: CSVVKDTQYF
CDR3 DNA: TGCAGCGTTGTAAAAGATACGCAGTATTTT
J gene: TRBJ2-3
CDR3 length: 10
D gene: .
clone size: .
V gene: TRBV29-1

CDR3 protein: CASSARSGTGSSYEQYF
CDR3 DNA: TGTGCCAGCAGCGCCCGCAGTGGGACAGGATCCTCCTACGAGCAGTACTTC
J gene: TRBJ2-7
CDR3 length: 17
D gene: TRBD1
clone size: .
V gene: TRBV7-8

CDR3 protein: CSAREGVSYGYTF
CDR3 DNA: TGCAGTGCTAGAGAAGGGGTGAGCTATGGCTACACCTTC
J gene: TRBJ1-2
CDR3 length: 13
D gene: .
clone size: .
V gene: TRBV20-1

CDR3 protein: CASSETGTGADGYTF
CDR3 DNA: TGTGCCAGCAGCGAAACCGGGACAGGGGCGGATGGCTACACCTTC
J gene: TRBJ1-2
CDR3 length: 15
D gene: TRBD1
clone size: .
V gene: TRBV9

CDR3 protein: CASSSTSGARSSYEQYF
CDR3 DNA: TGCGCCAGCAGCTCGACTAGCGGGGCCCGCTCCTCCTACGAGCAGTACTTC
J gene: TRBJ2-7
CDR3 length: 17
D gene: TRBD2
clone size: few
V gene: TRBV5-1

CDR3 protein: CASSPSASGLGDTQYF
CDR3 DNA: TGCGCCAGCAGCCCAAGCGCTAGCGGGTTAGGGGATACGCAGTATTTT
J gene: TRBJ2-3
CDR3 length: 16
D gene: TRBD2
clone size: .
V gene: TRBV4-1

CDR3 protein: CASSQAGTDFPEKLFF
CDR3 DNA: TGTGCCAGCAGCCAAGCTGGGACGGACTTCCCTGAAAAACTGTTTTTT
J gene: TRBJ1-4
CDR3 length: 16
D gene: .
clone size: few
V gene: TRBV4-2

CDR3 protein: CASSLARASGGPAGTQYF
CDR3 DNA: TGTGCCAGCAGCTTAGCTCGGGCTAGCGGGGGCCCAGCGGGTACGCAGTATTTT
J gene: TRBJ2-3
CDR3 length: 18
D gene: TRBD2
clone size: few
V gene: TRBV7-2

CDR3 protein: CASSDGLAGVNEQFF
CDR3 DNA: TGTGCCAGCAGTGATGGGCTAGCGGGGGTTAATGAGCAGTTCTTC
J gene: TRBJ2-1
CDR3 length: 15
D gene: TRBD2
clone size: .
V gene: TRBV2

CDR3 protein: CASSQERADTQYF
CDR3 DNA: TGCGCCAGCAGCCAAGAACGGGCAGATACGCAGTATTTT
J gene: TRBJ2-3
CDR3 length: 13
D gene: .
clone size: many
V gene: TRBV4-3

CDR3 protein: CASSAIWGSQETQYF
CDR3 DNA: TGTGCCAGCAGTGCCATCTGGGGGTCCCAAGAGACCCAGTACTTC
J gene: TRBJ2-5
CDR3 length: 15
D gene: .
clone size: many
V gene: TRBV28